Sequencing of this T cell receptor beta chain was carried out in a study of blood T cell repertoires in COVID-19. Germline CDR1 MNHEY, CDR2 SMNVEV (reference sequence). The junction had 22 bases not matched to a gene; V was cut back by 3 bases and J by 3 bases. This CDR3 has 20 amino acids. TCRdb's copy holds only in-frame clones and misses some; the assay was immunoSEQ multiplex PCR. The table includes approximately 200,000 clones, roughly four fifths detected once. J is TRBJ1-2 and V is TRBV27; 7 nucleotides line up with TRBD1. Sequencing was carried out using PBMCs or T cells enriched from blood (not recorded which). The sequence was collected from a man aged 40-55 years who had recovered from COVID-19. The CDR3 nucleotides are TGTGCCAGCAGTTTTTGGGCCTTACCACCCGGAAAAACAGGGGACTATGGCTACACCTTC. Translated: CASSFWALPPGKTGDYGYTF.